A single sample is the source of the 26 T cell receptor beta chains below, sequenced in a study of regulatory T cells in long-lasting Graves disease. With iRepertoire HTBI primers and Arm-PCR of CDR3 regions, TCR beta libraries were built. A single record per CDR3 protein comes from TCRdb applying MiXCR to the multiplex PCR reads. Of 550,000 to 600,000 distinct CDR3 sequences in the sample, about 16% were seen once. Time point meaning: newly diagnosed GD, antithyroid drugs for less than 3 months. Making the TCR library involved RNA that had been extracted from PBMCs. The same sample was also studied in work on T cells in Graves' hyperthyroidism and ophthalmopathy.

The sample here was peripheral blood mononuclear cells (PBMCs), taken at new diagnosis, from a patient treated with antithyroid drugs. These TCRs come from a man aged 18 to 29 with Graves disease.

The gene calls are TRBV28 and TRBJ2-1; 10 positions agree with TRBD2. The CDR3 has 17 amino acids. CDR1 is MDHEN, CDR2 SYDVKM, per germline. The junction had 18 bases not matched to a gene; V was cut back by 6 bases and J by 10 bases. CDR3 DNA: TGTGCCAGCAGCCTCCGCCGTGATAGCGGGGGGTCCTACGAGCAGTTCTTC. It yields the protein CASSLRRDSGGSYEQFF. Combining the CDR3 with reference TRBV28 and TRBJ2-1 gives the whole variable domain DVKVTQSSRYLVKRTGEKVFLECVQDMDHENMFWYRQDPGLGLRLIYFSYDVKMKEKGDIPEGYSVSREKKERFSLILESASTNQTSMYLCASSLRRDSGGSYEQFFGPGTRLTVL.

The J gene is TRBJ2-3, the V gene TRBV20-1, with D perhaps being TRBD1 or TRBD2 (5 bases each). Trimming cost V 5 bases and J 8 bases, with 23 bases left between them. The CDR3 consists of 15 residues. Germline V lookup: CDR1 DFQATT, CDR2 SNEGSKA (reference sequence). CDR3 bases: TGCAGTGCTGACCAGAGGGACGGTTTTTCCGGTACGCAGTATTTT. Its protein is CSADQRDGFSGTQYF.

J is TRBJ2-7 and V is TRBV4-1; the D gene could be TRBD1 or TRBD2 (5 bases each). Germline V lookup: CDR1 MGHRA, CDR2 YSYEKL. V gave up 1 base and J gave up 1 base, with 17 bases separating them. CDR3 length: 17 residues. CDR3 in amino acids: CASSQGIRGAGSYEQYF. As DNA, the CDR3 is TGCGCCAGCAGCCAAGGCATAAGAGGGGCAGGATCCTACGAGCAGTACTTC.

The chain recombines TRBV5-6 with TRBJ2-5; perhaps TRBD2 as D (5 bases). V lost 3 bases and J 0 bases, leaving 18 bases between the germline ends. The CDR3 consists of 17 residues. Germline CDR1 reads SGHDT; CDR2 reads YYEEEE. The CDR3 DNA is TGTGCCAGCAGCTCATCTAGCTACACCCAGTACCAAGAGACCCAGTACTTC. Translation: CASSSSSYTQYQETQYF.

In its sample, this clonotype was seen a few times. CDR3 sequence (DNA): TGCGCCAGCAGCTTCTCCATGCGTCTAGGGTTTGGAGATACGCAGTATTTT. As protein: CASSFSMRLGFGDTQYF. The rearrangement uses TRBV5-1 and TRBJ2-3; no clear D. The CDR3 has 17 residues. Trimming cost V 2 bases and J 5 bases, with 21 bases left between them. Germline V CDR1 and CDR2: SGHRS, YFSETQ.

This clonotype was seen a few times. The chain has TRBV27 and TRBJ2-7, with 9 bases fitting TRBD2. The V gene's germline CDR1 is MNHEY and CDR2 SMNVEV (reference sequence). J lost 2 bases, V lost 4 bases, and 6 bases had no gene match. CDR3 size: 15 residues. This CDR3 is CASSSPAGGTYEQYF. The DNA for the CDR3 is TGTGCCAGCAGTTCCCCAGCGGGAGGAACCTACGAGCAGTACTTC.

This clonotype was counted only a few times. The chain couples TRBV7-9 to TRBJ2-7; 11 bases match TRBD2. V dropped 4 bases and J dropped 2; count of bases not matched to a gene: 7. The CDR3 length is 16 residues. The germline CDR1 and CDR2 sequences are SEHNR and FQNEAQ (reference sequence). In DNA form, the CDR3 reads TGTGCCAGCAGCTCCCTAGGGACTAGCGGAACCTACGAGCAGTACTTC. It is translated as CASSSLGTSGTYEQYF.

This clonotype came up many times. The chain combines TRBV12-3 or TRBV12-4 with TRBJ2-5, with 7 bases aligning to TRBD2. The CDR3 contains 15 residues. The ends lost 0 bases at V and 3 bases at J; junction bases unmatched: 4. The CDR3 bases are TGTGCCAGCAGTTTAGCTGGTCTAGCGGAAGAGACCCAGTACTTC. As protein: CASSLAGLAEETQYF.

There are many counts of this clonotype. This chain links TRBV27 with TRBJ2-1; D is tentatively TRBD1 or TRBD2 (5 bases each). The germline V gene has CDR1 MNHEY and CDR2 SMNVEV (reference sequence). V lost 8 bases and J lost 6, with 17 bases in between. The CDR3 sequence is 14 residues long. This chain's CDR3 is CASSPPRGTNEQFF. DNA of the CDR3: TGTGCCAGCTCCCCCCCCCGGGGCACCAATGAGCAGTTCTTC.

The chain employs TRBV20-1 and TRBJ2-7, with TRBD2 matching 10 bases. Germline CDR1 is DFQATT and CDR2 is SNEGSKA (reference sequence). The CDR3 extends over 14 amino acids. V was pared by 6 bases and J by 2 bases, with 7 bases of the junction left unmatched. The CDR3 spells CSALVSGRAYEQYF. CDR3 in DNA: TGCAGTGCACTTGTAAGCGGGAGGGCCTACGAGCAGTACTTC.

There are a few counts of this clonotype. CDR3 nucleotide sequence: TGCAGCGTTGACCGGGGTTACGAGCAGTACTTC. Its protein is CSVDRGYEQYF. V and J are TRBV29-1 and TRBJ2-7, with D perhaps matching TRBD2 (5 bases). Germline CDR1 reads SQVTM; CDR2 reads ANQGSEA. The CDR3 has 11 amino acids. V lost 3 bases, J lost 4 bases, and 7 bases lay in between.

This clonotype was seen repeatedly, ten times or more. The chain combines TRBV12-3 or TRBV12-4 with TRBJ2-3; a possible D gene is TRBD2 (5 bases). This CDR3 is 14 amino acids long. V was pared by 6 bases and J by 1 base, with 11 bases between. CDR3 DNA sequence: TGTGCCAGCAGCCCAGACTACCGCACAGATACGCAGTATTTT. Translating gives CASSPDYRTDTQYF.

There are many counts of this clonotype. Its ends do not fully match the called genes, so a read error is possible. The rearrangement uses TRBV5-1 and TRBJ1-5, with 7 bases lining up with TRBD1. The CDR3 runs to 15 residues. Germline assignment: CDR1 SGHRS and CDR2 YFSETQ. CDR3 residues: CASSLGTDSNQPQHF. CDR3 bases: TGTGCCAGCAGCCTTGGGACAGATAGCAATCAGCCCCAGCATTTT.

This clonotype was observed many times. The V call is TRBV12-3 or TRBV12-4, the J call TRBJ2-3; TRBD2 matches at 8 bases. This CDR3 comprises 17 residues. Unmatched junction bases numbered 11, after V lost 4 bases and J lost 2 bases. This chain's CDR3 is CASSSVTSAYPTDTQYF. DNA for the CDR3: TGTGCCAGCAGTTCGGTGACTAGCGCCTACCCCACAGATACGCAGTATTTT.

The chain links TRBV5-4 to TRBJ1-5; D unclear. With 0 bases removed from V and 1 base from J, the gap between germline ends came to 20 bases. Germline-derived CDR1 and CDR2 are SGHNT and YYREEE (reference sequence). The CDR3 totals 19 residues. The DNA of the CDR3 is TGTGCCAGCAGCTTGGACACAACCCAAGGATGGCCGAGCAATCAGCCCCAGCATTTT. Translating it yields CASSLDTTQGWPSNQPQHF.

This clonotype has a count of ten or more. V usage is TRBV27 and J usage is TRBJ2-7; TRBD2 aligns across 7 bases. The CDR3 contains 13 residues. V gave up 2 bases and J gave up 4 bases; unmatched junction bases: 2. Germline CDR1 reads MNHEY; CDR2 reads SMNVEV (reference sequence). As DNA, the CDR3 is TGTGCCAGCAGTTTACGGGAGGAATACGAGCAGTACTTC. The encoded protein is CASSLREEYEQYF.

This clonotype was observed a handful of times. The V and J genes are TRBV27 and TRBJ2-7, with a tentative D call TRBD1 (5 bases). This CDR3 is built from 13 residues. Germline CDR1 reads MNHEY; CDR2 reads SMNVEV (reference sequence). V dropped 5 bases and J dropped 7 bases, with 15 bases sitting between them. CDR3 residues: CASSPTEKWEQYF. CDR3 bases: TGTGCCAGCAGTCCGACAGAAAAATGGGAGCAGTACTTC.

This clonotype was counted at least ten times. The chain has TRBV7-9 and TRBJ2-1, with D perhaps assigned TRBD1 or TRBD2 (5 bases each). This CDR3 has 14 residues. Trimming took 4 bases from V and 6 from J, leaving 13 bases between them. Germline V gene data show CDR1 as SEHNR and CDR2 as FQNEAQ (reference sequence). The CDR3 DNA reads TGTGCCAGCAGCTCTTTTCGTGGGGGCAATGAGCAGTTCTTC. Protein: CASSSFRGGNEQFF.

This clonotype has a count of ten or more. This chain links TRBV20-1 with TRBJ2-7, with 13 bases that match TRBD2. Losses at the gene ends were 5 bases for V and 5 bases for J; bases not matched to a gene: 9. This CDR3 is 15 amino acids long. Looked up from germline, CDR1 is DFQATT and CDR2 is SNEGSKA (reference sequence). The CDR3 sequence is CSARRTSGRVDEQYF. The CDR3 DNA sequence: TGCAGTGCTCGACGGACTAGCGGGAGAGTCGACGAGCAGTACTTC.

This clonotype was detected ten times or more. The rearrangement links TRBV30 to TRBJ2-1; 8 bases are a match to TRBD1. Germline assignment: CDR1 GTSNPN and CDR2 SVGIG (reference sequence). The CDR3 is 16 amino acids. V dropped 0 bases and J dropped 3; count of bases not matched to a gene: 7. CDR3 sequence (DNA): TGTGCCTGGAGTGTATTAGGACAGGGAATCTACAATGAGCAGTTCTTC. This codes for CAWSVLGQGIYNEQFF.

The chain has TRBV10-3 and TRBJ2-3; D is ambiguous. The V gene lost 4 bases and the J gene lost 0 bases, with 14 bases spanning the gap. Germline V gene lookup returns CDR1 ENHRY and CDR2 SYGVKD. The CDR3 totals 16 residues. Here the CDR3 DNA reads TGTGCCATCAGTGCGTTAGCAGACTCTAGCACAGATACGCAGTATTTT. Amino acids: CAISALADSSTDTQYF.

This clonotype was recorded only once. The genes are TRBV2 and TRBJ2-1; TRBD1 aligns across 7 bases. Per germline, CDR1 SNHLY and CDR2 FYNNEI. J gave up 9 bases and V 4 bases, and 12 bases lay outside the gene matches. The CDR3 is made up of 15 amino acids. CDR3: CASSGKGGVTPEQFF. The CDR3 nucleotides are TGTGCCAGCAGTGGGAAAGGGGGCGTTACTCCTGAGCAGTTCTTC.

This clonotype was seen at least ten times. This chain joins TRBV7-3 and TRBJ2-1; D is uncertain. The V end lost 4 bases, the J end lost 1 base, and 11 bases lay between the germline ends. This CDR3 has 15 amino acids. CDR1 and CDR2 from the germline V gene are SGHTA and FQGTGA. CDR3 residues: CASSSTPTSYNEQFF. CDR3 nucleotides: TGTGCCAGCAGCTCAACACCGACGTCCTACAATGAGCAGTTCTTC.

This rearrangement joins TRBV6-1 to TRBJ2-3; D gene unclear. The germline gives CDR1 MNHNS, CDR2 SASEGT. Deletions cut 4 bases from V and 2 bases from J, with 10 bases between. This CDR3 has 14 amino acids. This CDR3 reads CASSAPRYTDTQYF. The CDR3 DNA is TGTGCCAGCAGTGCCCCCCGGTACACAGATACGCAGTATTTT.

In this sample, this clonotype turned up a few times. The chain combines TRBV19 with TRBJ2-7, with 9 bases lining up with TRBD2. V shed 4 bases, J shed 3 bases, and the junction held 7 bases outside the gene matches. CDR3 length: 15 amino acids. From germline, CDR1 is LNHDA and CDR2 SQIVND (reference sequence). The CDR3 region is CASSKTSGPVYEQYF. CDR3 DNA sequence: TGTGCCAGTAGTAAAACTAGCGGGCCCGTCTACGAGCAGTACTTC.

This clonotype was picked up a small number of times. The chain carries TRBV10-3 and TRBJ2-5; 9 bases are a match to TRBD2. V lost 1 base, J lost 1 base, and 1 base stayed unmatched. CDR3 length: 15 residues. Germline V gives CDR1 ENHRY, CDR2 SYGVKD. CDR3 region: CAISEWGLAQETQYF. CDR3 sequence (DNA): TGTGCCATCAGTGAGTGGGGACTAGCCCAAGAGACCCAGTACTTC.